The clone carrying this T cell receptor beta chain has more than one count but fewer than ten. TCRdb re-analysed the RT-PCR reads in MiXCR, keeping a single row per CDR3 protein. The repertoire holds around 700,000 distinct CDR3 sequences, with 14% as singletons. Trimming took 0 bases from V and 8 from J, leaving 19 bases between them. CDR1 and CDR2 from the germline V gene are SQVTM and ANQGSEA. The CDR3 spans 15 residues. Source material: memory CD4+ T cells from blood. J is TRBJ1-2 and V is TRBV29-1; D is possibly TRBD1 (5 bases). This receptor was taken from a female donor in good health, serving as a healthy control. CDR3 coding DNA: TGCAGCGTTGAAGATCCAGGGCGGGAGGGAGCGGGCTACACCTTC. This gives the protein CSVEDPGREGAGYTF.